This record looks at one T cell receptor beta chain sequence and its context. No antigen is known for it. The CDR3 covers 15 residues. V was pared by 2 bases and J by 4 bases, with 6 bases of the junction left unmatched. From germline, CDR1 is SGHTA and CDR2 FQGTGA. This sample is drawn from a study of vaccination effects on CD4 cells after COVID-19. Study-level information: Researchers obtained post-vaccine samples at a median of 72 days past the second dose.

ViraFEST expansion of antigen-specific CD4+ T cells with viral peptide pools preceded sequencing. Culturing for roughly 10 days preceded CD4+ T cell isolation. The infection with SARS-CoV-2 (confirmed by PCR) occurred in this person between March and December 2020. Two-dose BNT162b2 or mRNA-1273 vaccination was given to participants. After approximately 2 million PBMC were placed in each well, they were cultured with approximately 10 IU/ml IL-2 and about 10 ug/ml peptides. Method: immunoSEQ multiplex PCR; TCRdb's copy keeps in-frame clones and lacks some. In the table there are some 17,000 clones, over 60% of which are singletons. Findings and caveats of the study: Early timepoints after infection were absent, and convalescent patients were few in the study.

This sequence originates from a human donor who had a prior SARS-CoV-2 infection. The chain links TRBV7-3 to TRBJ1-1, with TRBD1 matching 8 bases. The sequencing used CD4+ T cells from PBMCs cultured with SARS-CoV-2 spike peptides, collected after COVID-19 vaccination. The CDR3: CASSLQGAVGTEAFF. As DNA, the CDR3 is TGTGCCAGCAGCTTACAGGGGGCTGTGGGCACTGAAGCTTTCTTT.